This TCR beta chain was identified during a study of OX40 agonist ivuxolimab in advanced cancers. Whole-study results and caveats: Among the least clonally expanded were partial responders at 0.1-3.0 mg/kg. Relative to CD4+, CD8+ T cells held more expanded clones on average.

Blood was sampled at baseline, cycle 4 day 1, and cycle 7 day 1. The germline gives CDR1 MNHNY, CDR2 SVGAGI (reference sequence). CDR3 length equals 14 residues. Unmatched junction bases numbered 10, after V lost 6 bases and J lost 7 bases. Libraries were prepared by immunoSEQ multiplex PCR; TCRdb keeps only in-frame clonotypes and omits some of them. The sample carries about 40,000 clones, about 89% recorded once. Concerning this clone: The antigen remains unidentified.

V is TRBV6-6 and J is TRBJ1-2, with 8 bases that match TRBD1. The receptor comes from an adult with an advanced solid tumor such as melanoma, head and neck, liver or kidney cancer. The sequences come from CD4+ or CD8+ T cells sorted from blood, collected in a trial of the OX40 agonist ivuxolimab. CDR3 in DNA: TGTGCCAGCAGCTCTGACAGGGGAGTCGGTGGCTACACCTTC. Its protein product is CASSSDRGVGGYTF.